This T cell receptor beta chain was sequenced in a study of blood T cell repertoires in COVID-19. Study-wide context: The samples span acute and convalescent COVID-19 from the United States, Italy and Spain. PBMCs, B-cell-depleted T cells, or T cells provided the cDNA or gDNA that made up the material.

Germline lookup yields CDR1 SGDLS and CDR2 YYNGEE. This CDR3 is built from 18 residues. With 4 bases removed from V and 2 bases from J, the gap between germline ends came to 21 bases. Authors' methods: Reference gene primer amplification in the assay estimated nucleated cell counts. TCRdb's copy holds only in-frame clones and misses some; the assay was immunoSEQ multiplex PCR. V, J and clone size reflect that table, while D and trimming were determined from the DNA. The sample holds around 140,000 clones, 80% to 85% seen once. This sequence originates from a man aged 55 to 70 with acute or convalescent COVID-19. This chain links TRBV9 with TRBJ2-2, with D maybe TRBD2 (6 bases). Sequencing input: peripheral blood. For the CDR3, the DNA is TGTGCCAGCAGCCCGAAACTGCCGGGACTGGAAAACACCGGGGAGCTGTTTTTT. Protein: CASSPKLPGLENTGELFF.